The present T cell receptor beta chain was sequenced within a study of blood T cell repertoires in COVID-19. In the study overall: T cells, B-cell-depleted T cells, or PBMCs provided the cDNA or gDNA that served as material.

As handled by the study authors: Reference gene primer amplification in the assay estimated nucleated cell counts. Assay used: immunoSEQ multiplex PCR; TCRdb lists only in-frame clones, some missing. That table gives V, J and clone size, and the DNA gave D and trimming. The sample lists under 200,000 clones; roughly 82% were seen once. This clone appeared a single time. The receptor comes from a woman aged 55-69 years with acute COVID-19. The material sequenced was PBMCs or T cells enriched from blood (not recorded which).

CDR3 nucleotides: TGTGCCATCAGTGATCTGGAGGAGCAGTTCTTC. It codes for CAISDLEEQFF. V is TRBV10-3 and J is TRBJ2-1; D gene uncertain. The germline V gene encodes CDR1 ENHRY and CDR2 SYGVKD. Trimming shortened V by 3 bases and J by 10 bases, and 7 bases separated the two germline ends. This CDR3 comprises 11 residues.